Listed here are 30 T cell receptor beta chains from one sample, sequenced in a study of T-cell reconstitution after alpha-beta-depleted transplantation in children. As it was prepared, the TCRbeta library received unique molecular identifiers. TCRdb called the PCR reads again in MiXCR, with one record for every CDR3 protein. In the table there are around 300,000 distinct CDR3 sequences, roughly 10% of which are singletons. The sample consisted of peripheral blood, taken 180 days after TCRalphabeta/CD19-depleted stem cell transplant. Every receptor here comes from a male patient between 2 and 15 years old who had a stem cell transplant for chronic granulomatous disease, so the T cells may come from the graft donor.

This clonotype was seen repeatedly, ten times or more. The genes are TRBV10-3 and TRBJ2-1, with 8 bases aligning to TRBD1. V lost 6 bases to trimming and J lost 9 bases; unmatched junction nucleotides: 7. CDR3 length equals 13 residues. The V gene's germline CDR1 is ENHRY and CDR2 SYGVKD. CDR3 residues: CAISRTGLGEQFF. CDR3 in DNA: TGTGCCATCAGCAGGACAGGGCTAGGTGAGCAGTTCTTC.

This clonotype has ten or more counts. This chain connects TRBV2 to TRBJ1-5; the D is unclear. Looked up from germline, CDR1 is SNHLY and CDR2 is FYNNEI. V lost 8 bases, J lost 1 base, and 12 bases lay in between. The CDR3 loop spans 14 amino acids. CDR3 protein: CASGRTGSNQPQHF. The CDR3 DNA reads TGTGCCAGCGGAAGAACGGGGAGCAATCAGCCCCAGCATTTT.

This clonotype came up many times. This sequence joins TRBV29-1 and TRBJ2-4; 8 nucleotides agree with TRBD1. CDR1 and CDR2 (germline): SQVTM, ANQGSEA. The CDR3 extends over 10 amino acids. CDR3 in amino acids: CRTGDNIQYF. The CDR3 DNA is TGCAGGACAGGGGACAACATTCAGTACTTC.

This clonotype was found many times. The chain joins TRBV29-1 to TRBJ1-3, with a possible D match to TRBD1 (6 bases). V lost 7 bases and J 7 bases, leaving 14 bases between the germline ends. The germline gives CDR1 SQVTM, CDR2 ANQGSEA. This CDR3 has 12 residues. This CDR3 is CSGQTGANTIYF. The CDR3 DNA is TGCAGCGGTCAAACGGGGGCGAACACCATATATTTT.

This clonotype has at least ten counts. The chain couples TRBV7-2 to TRBJ2-5; TRBD1 is a possible D gene (5 bases). The germline V gene encodes CDR1 SGHTA and CDR2 FQGNSA. The V gene lost 2 bases and the J gene lost 5 bases, with 15 bases spanning the gap. The CDR3 is 15 residues long. The CDR3 is CASSLSWGRAETQYF. Here the CDR3 DNA reads TGTGCCAGCAGCTTAAGTTGGGGCAGGGCGGAGACCCAGTACTTC. The full variable domain, in which reference TRBV7-2 and TRBJ2-5 provide the parts outside the CDR3, is GAGVSQSPSNKVTEKGKDVELRCDPISGHTALYWYRQSLGQGLEFLIYFQGNSAPDKSGLPSDRFSAERTGGSVSTLTIQRTQQEDSAVYLCASSLSWGRAETQYFGPGTRLLVL.

About this clonotype itself: Since a much larger clone is just one base distant, this may be a read error. The chain recombines TRBV20-1 with TRBJ1-2; 8 positions agree with TRBD1. This CDR3 has 13 amino acids. CDR1 is DFQATT and CDR2 is SNEGSKA in the germline V gene (reference sequence). The CDR3 is CNARRTGFHGYTF. The CDR3 DNA sequence: TGCAATGCTAGGAGGACAGGGTTCCATGGCTACACCTTC.

Turning to this clonotype: A much larger clonotype is one base distant, so this may be a read error. The CDR3 here is CSSTLAGRSTGELFF. The CDR3, as DNA: TGTTCCAGCACCTTAGCGGGGCGATCGACCGGGGAGCTGTTTTTT. The rearrangement links TRBV6-2 or TRBV6-3 to TRBJ2-2; 8 nucleotides agree with TRBD2. This CDR3 spans 15 amino acids. CDR1 and CDR2 (germline): MNHEY, SVGEGT.

Comment on this clonotype: This clone may be a read error of a much larger clone one base away. The V call is TRBV7-2, the J call TRBJ2-7, with D unresolved. Germline V gives CDR1 SGHTA, CDR2 FQGNSA. The CDR3 consists of 14 residues. The CDR3 reads CASGSVATHYKQYF. In DNA, the CDR3 is TGTGCCAGCGGGTCGGTGGCGACTCACTACAAGCAGTACTTC.

The sample holds many counts of this clonotype. The rearrangement joins TRBV20-1 to TRBJ1-6, with TRBD1 matching 7 bases. CDR3 size: 14 residues. Unmatched junction bases numbered 10, after V lost 6 bases and J lost 8 bases. Germline-derived CDR1 and CDR2 are DFQATT and SNEGSKA (reference sequence). The CDR3 region is CSAPYRGRDSPLHF. CDR3 in DNA: TGCAGTGCCCCCTACAGGGGCAGGGATTCACCCCTCCACTTT.

This clonotype was counted at least ten times. V gene TRBV6-2 or TRBV6-3 combines with J gene TRBJ1-5; D unclear. The V and J ends lost 0 bases and 5 bases respectively, with 8 bases between them. Germline loops: CDR1 MNHEY, CDR2 SVGEGT. This CDR3 has 14 amino acids. CDR3 DNA: TGTGCCAGCAGTTACTCGTGGTTGGATCAGCCCCAGCATTTT. Its protein is CASSYSWLDQPQHF.

In its sample, this clonotype was seen a few times. V usage is TRBV20-1 and J usage is TRBJ2-1; 11 bases are shared with TRBD2. Germline trimming cut 4 bases from V and 8 bases from J; bases unmatched to any gene: 7. Germline-derived CDR1 and CDR2 are DFQATT and SNEGSKA (reference sequence). There are 14 residues in the CDR3. The DNA of the CDR3 is TGCAGTGCTATAGCGGGAGGGCCCATGGATGAGCAGTTCTTC. Translating gives CSAIAGGPMDEQFF.

In its sample, this clonotype was seen many times. The chain carries TRBV12-3 or TRBV12-4 and TRBJ2-1; D is unclear. The germline V and J ends were trimmed by 5 bases and 3 bases, with 8 bases remaining between them. The length of the CDR3 is 13 residues. The CDR3, as DNA: TGTGCCAGCAGTCCGACCAGCTACAATGAGCAGTTCTTC. Translating it yields CASSPTSYNEQFF.

This clonotype was found many times. The chain joins TRBV5-1 to TRBJ2-1; perhaps TRBD2 as D (7 bases). V was clipped by 2 bases and J by 7 bases, with 19 bases between them. CDR3 length: 16 amino acids. Germline V CDR1 and CDR2: SGHRS, YFSETQ. The CDR3 protein is CASSLEGGPWGNEQFF. CDR3 coding DNA: TGCGCCAGCAGCTTAGAGGGGGGGCCCTGGGGTAATGAGCAGTTCTTC.

The chain has TRBV14 and TRBJ2-4; D is possibly TRBD2 (6 bases). From germline, CDR1 is SGHDN and CDR2 FVKESK. V lost 4 bases and J 2 bases, leaving 15 bases between the germline ends. This CDR3 is built from 16 residues. Written as DNA, the CDR3 is TGTGCCAGCAGCCGGTGGGGGGATAGCTCCAAAAACATTCAGTACTTC. Amino acids: CASSRWGDSSKNIQYF.

This clonotype appeared many times. DNA for the CDR3: TGCGCCAGCAGCTTTCACCCTAGCGGGTGGTTTGTGGGGGAGCAGTTCTTC. This sequence encodes CASSFHPSGWFVGEQFF. The rearrangement joins TRBV5-1 to TRBJ2-1; 8 bases agree with TRBD2. The germline V gene encodes CDR1 SGHRS and CDR2 YFSETQ. The CDR3 is 17 residues long. Trimming cost V 2 bases and J 10 bases; bases outside gene matches: 17.

This clonotype has at least ten counts. This rearrangement joins TRBV28 to TRBJ1-6; TRBD1 agrees at 8 bases. The CDR3 totals 16 residues. V lost 9 bases and J lost 10; bases outside the gene matches: 17. Germline CDR1 is MDHEN and CDR2 is SYDVKM. The CDR3 spells CASKPSGRGRLSPLHF. CDR3 nucleotide sequence: TGTGCCAGTAAACCCTCCGGCAGGGGGCGATTGTCACCCCTCCACTTT.

This clonotype was seen ten or more times. This chain uses TRBV4-2 with TRBJ2-2; D gene unclear. The CDR3 loop spans 13 amino acids. Per germline, CDR1 LGHNA and CDR2 YNFKEQ. V lost 3 bases and J 6 bases, leaving 8 bases between the germline ends. Here the CDR3 DNA reads TGTGCCAGCAGCCAGCTTTTACCCGGGGAGCTGTTTTTT. As protein: CASSQLLPGELFF.

In this sample, this clonotype turned up many times. V gene TRBV5-1 combines with J gene TRBJ2-1; D tentatively fits TRBD1 or TRBD2 (6 bases each). CDR1 is SGHRS, CDR2 YFSETQ, per germline. V was clipped by 4 bases and J by 4 bases, with 18 bases between them. This CDR3 spans 16 amino acids. CDR3: CASSPGVRGTYNEQFF. The CDR3 DNA sequence: TGCGCCAGCAGCCCGGGGGTAAGGGGGACTTACAATGAGCAGTTCTTC.

This clonotype was seen at least ten times. The genes are TRBV5-1 and TRBJ2-3; 11 nucleotides match TRBD2. V trimming: 0 bases; J trimming: 4 bases; junction bases outside the gene matches: 10. This CDR3 has 18 amino acids. Looked up from germline, CDR1 is SGHRS and CDR2 is YFSETQ. The CDR3 sequence: CASSLAGISGRAADTQYF. The CDR3 nucleotides read TGCGCCAGCAGCTTGGCGGGTATTAGCGGGAGGGCCGCAGATACGCAGTATTTT.

This clonotype turned up a few times. V is TRBV12-2 and J is TRBJ2-7; the D call TRBD1 from the table was never checked on the DNA. TRBV12-2 is assigned pseudogene status. This CDR3 is 16 amino acids long. The CDR3 protein is CASRPTQDRVRGEQYF. In nucleotides, the CDR3 is TGTGCAAGTCGCCCTACCCAGGACAGGGTAAGGGGAGAGCAGTACTTC.

The gene calls are TRBV18 and TRBJ2-7; 7 nucleotides align to TRBD1. J lost 1 base, V lost 0 bases, and 9 bases had no gene match. The CDR3 runs to 17 residues. Germline V gene data show CDR1 as KGHSH and CDR2 as LQKENI. The DNA for the CDR3 is TGTGCCAGCTCACCACCTAGACAGGGTCGAGGGTCCTACGAGCAGTACTTC. Translating it yields CASSPPRQGRGSYEQYF. Filled out from reference TRBV18 and TRBJ2-7, the complete variable domain reads NAGVMQNPRHLVRRRGQEARLRCSPMKGHSHVYWYRQLPEEGLKFMVYLQKENIIDESGMPKERFSAEFPKEGPSILRIQQVVRGDSAAYFCASSPPRQGRGSYEQYFGPGTRLTVT.

This clonotype was recorded at least ten times. The chain is built from TRBV14 and TRBJ1-4; tentative D call: TRBD1 (5 bases). Germline CDR1 SGHDN, CDR2 FVKESK. V shed 0 bases and J shed 7 bases, with 12 bases lying between them. There are 15 residues in the CDR3. DNA for the CDR3: TGTGCCAGCAGCCAAGATATGGGGGGAGGTGAAAAACTGTTTTTT. It specifies CASSQDMGGGEKLFF.

There are a few counts of this clonotype. V is TRBV7-8 and J is TRBJ1-6; tentative D call: TRBD1 (5 bases). The length of the CDR3 is 15 residues. Germline loops: CDR1 SGHVS, CDR2 FQNEAQ. Trimming pared 5 bases from V and 4 bases from J, leaving 12 bases between. In DNA, the CDR3 is TGTGCCAGCAGCGAAATCCGACAGTATAATTCACCCCTCCACTTT. Its protein product is CASSEIRQYNSPLHF. Variable domain in full (rest from reference TRBV7-8 and TRBJ1-6): GAGVSQSPRYKVAKRGQDVALRCDPISGHVSLFWYQQALGQGPEFLTYFQNEAQLDKSGLPSDRFFAERPEGSVSTLKIQRTQQEDSAVYLCASSEIRQYNSPLHFGNGTRLTVT.

This clonotype was counted between two and nine times. The chain is built from TRBV28 and TRBJ2-7; D uncertain. Germline V CDR1 and CDR2: MDHEN, SYDVKM. Trimming took 5 bases from V and 1 from J, leaving 21 bases between them. The CDR3 spans 17 residues. CDR3 amino acids: CASSPNSGPISSYEQYF. CDR3 bases: TGTGCCAGCAGTCCAAATTCTGGACCGATTTCGTCCTACGAGCAGTACTTC.

This clonotype was counted at least ten times. V is TRBV20-1 and J is TRBJ1-6, with 7 bases lining up with TRBD1. The junction had 6 bases not matched to a gene; V was cut back by 3 bases and J by 7 bases. The V gene's germline CDR1 is DFQATT and CDR2 SNEGSKA (reference sequence). The CDR3 spans 14 residues. The CDR3 DNA sequence: TGCAGTGCTAGTAGCTACAGGGGAAATTCACCCCTCCACTTT. Translated: CSASSYRGNSPLHF.

J is TRBJ1-5 and V is TRBV27; 10 bases are a match to TRBD1. J was trimmed by 6 bases and V by 4 bases; bases with no gene match: 12. Germline V lookup: CDR1 MNHEY, CDR2 SMNVEV (reference sequence). The CDR3 has 17 residues. The CDR3 loop reads CASSSTKTGGLTQPQHF. The DNA of the CDR3 is TGTGCCAGCAGTTCGACAAAGACAGGGGGCCTAACTCAGCCCCAGCATTTT.

This clonotype was observed a handful of times. The V gene is TRBV25-1, the J gene TRBJ2-3; TRBD2 matches at 10 bases. The V and J ends lost 2 bases and 6 bases, in that order; junction bases with no gene match: 20. The CDR3 runs 20 residues. Per germline, CDR1 MGHDK and CDR2 SYGVNS. The CDR3 sequence is CASSEPGLAPRKGNLDTQYF. CDR3 bases: TGTGCCAGCAGTGAACCGGGACTAGCGCCGAGAAAGGGAAATTTGGATACGCAGTATTTT.

This clonotype was counted at least ten times. V and J are TRBV20-1 and TRBJ2-1; 7 nucleotides agree with TRBD2. The V gene end was trimmed by 4 bases and the J gene end by 0 bases; junction bases not matched to a gene: 18. The CDR3 contains 19 residues. CDR1 and CDR2 from the germline V gene are DFQATT and SNEGSKA (reference sequence). As DNA, the CDR3 is TGCAGTGCTATCACAGGTTTGGGAAAGGGAGGGAGCTCCTACAATGAGCAGTTCTTC. Translation gives CSAITGLGKGGSSYNEQFF.

At least ten counts were recorded for this clonotype. The chain employs TRBV5-1 and TRBJ2-1, with D possibly matching TRBD2 (6 bases). Germline V gene sequence: CDR1 SGHRS, CDR2 YFSETQ. The V end was cut by 4 bases, the J end by 1 base, with 9 bases between. This CDR3 comprises 14 residues. CDR3 in DNA: TGCGCCAGCAGCACGGGGGTTTCCTACAATGAGCAGTTCTTC. Translated, it gives CASSTGVSYNEQFF.

This clonotype occurred many times. V usage is TRBV15 and J usage is TRBJ2-7; no definite D call. Germline values: CDR1 LNHNV, CDR2 YYDKDF (reference sequence). The length of the CDR3 is 13 residues. Trimming removed 0 bases from V and 4 bases from J, with 7 bases in between. The CDR3 here is CATSRDTPYEQYF. The CDR3 DNA sequence: TGTGCCACCAGCAGAGATACACCGTACGAGCAGTACTTC.